Reported below is one T cell receptor (beta chain). The target antigen is unknown. This record comes from a study of somatic mutations in cytotoxic T cells in rheumatoid arthritis. General study points: Patients with a largest CD8+ clone exceeding 20% of CD8+ cells numbered about an eighth of the roughly 65.

The CDR3 has 16 residues. With 5 bases clipped from V and 2 bases from J, the junction kept 9 bases outside the gene matches. Germline CDR1 and CDR2: SGHTA and FQGTGA. TCRdb's table, derived via immunoSEQ multiplex PCR, lists solely in-frame clones and lacks some. Here the sample spans some 30,000 clones, around 87% being singletons. The specimen was CD8+ T cells sorted from blood. The chain joins TRBV7-3 to TRBJ2-1; 7 nucleotides agree with TRBD1. This clonotype originated in an adult with rheumatoid arthritis. The CDR3, as DNA: TGTGCCAGCAGCCCAAGTCCGGACAGGACCTACAATGAGCAGTTCTTC. Protein sequence: CASSPSPDRTYNEQFF.